The T cell receptor (beta chain) under discussion was sequenced for a study of neurological immune-mediated disorders (dated by TCRdb to about 2019). The study in broad terms: The study compared peripheral blood TCR-beta repertoires of HTLV-I-associated myelopathy (HAM/TSP) patients, multiple sclerosis patients and healthy controls using UMI-based sequencing. The cohort comprised roughly 65 subjects: around 15 HAM/TSP patients, some 34 multiple sclerosis patients and around 20 healthy controls. The 106 TCR-beta libraries covered PBMC samples along with longitudinal samples, technical triplicates, and paired sorted CD4+ and CD8+ T-cell subsets. Longitudinal HAM/TSP and healthy donors were sampled at 3 time-points each (about 3-40 month intervals). What the study reported, not specific to this receptor: No identical CDR3 amino acid sequences were shared among expanded clones across subjects, suggesting private TCR-beta repertoires in all groups. TCR clonal expansion was greatest in HAM/TSP patients and smallest in MS patients, who ranked below even healthy controls.

Measured from the cysteine to the phenylalanine, the CDR3 is 15 residues long. Only the CDR3 portion is preserved as DNA: 45 bases, with reading frame beginning at the first base. The germline V gene provides CDR1 SGHTA and CDR2 FQGNSA. Deletion took 5 bases off V and 1 base off J, with a span of 14 bases between the germline ends. Explained via the paper, the time point label denotes: longitudinal time-point 1 (baseline). Unsorted PBMC libraries were generated from 2 million PBMCs stored in RNAlater at -80 °C until RNA extraction. Peripheral blood was subjected to Ficoll-Hypaque density gradient centrifugation to isolate PBMCs, which were then cryopreserved in liquid nitrogen. This clonotype counts as medium-sized (0.01 to 0.1%). The antigen it binds to is not known. Per-base qualities were not stored, and no clone one base away is much larger. To synthesize cDNA, template-switch 5'RACE was performed with a primer carrying a 10-nucleotide random unique molecular identifier so that each TCR transcript was tagged. Every sequencing run covered 15-18 subjects and yielded more than 170 million TCR-beta sequences. The RNeasy kit was used to extract total RNA. Using the KAPA Real-time Library Amplification kit, TCR-beta VDJ regions were amplified with primers for the TCR constant region and the 5'RACE anchor. Sample indexes and Illumina adaptors were added in a first PCR, after which library yield was increased in a second PCR. After Ampure bead purification, the roughly 650 bp TCR product was size-selected on a 2% E-gel SizeSelection system. Before pooling, libraries had their quality checked on a Bioanalyzer, their concentration measured with Qubit, and their quantity determined with the Kapa Library Quantification kit. An Illumina HiSeq 2500 was used to sequence the libraries paired-end at 2 x 150 bp. To increase sequence diversity, about 25-30% phiX was spiked into each library pool. The paper's processing steps were these. The quality-filtered reads were processed with the UMI-based MiGEC pipeline, whose error correction step removed more than 90% of the raw TCR sequences. VDJ genes were aligned to IMGT germline references, and each clonotype was defined by a unique CDR3 amino acid sequence together with V-J genes. Clonal expansion, Shannon diversity and CDR3 relatedness were evaluated with VDJtools (CalcPairwiseDistances, ClusterSamples), while phylogenetic trees were built in CLCbio workbench. Using coefficient-of-variation modelling across technical triplicates, the study counted a clone as expanded if it had at least 8 unique UMIs. Through fastp at Q25 and MiXCR, TCRdb rebuilt clones from the public reads, retaining in-frame beta chains. When rows share a CDR3 protein, they turn into one entry using the most common DNA and genes. TCRdb, not the original authors, processed these V and J calls. The sample contains 67,000 or so distinct CDR3 sequences, roughly 13% of them found a single time. The top ten hold 4.6% of the sample.

The TCR originated in a female donor with HTLV-1-associated myelopathy (HAM/TSP). Sequenced input: PBMCs. This chain is built from TRBV7-2 and TRBJ1-1; no confident D gene assignment can be made. The DNA sequence is TGTGCCAGCAGCCGTCGGACGGGTGGGAACACTGAAGCTTTCTTT. This is translated as CASSRRTGGNTEAFF.